This T cell receptor beta chain was observed in a study of cytomegalovirus exposure and HLA in healthy donors. CDR1 and CDR2 (germline): MDHEN, SYDVKM. CDR3 length: 12 residues. The V end lost 6 bases, the J end lost 7 bases, and 12 bases lay between the germline ends. PCR involved 60 Vbeta and 13 Jbeta primers. Produced via immunoSEQ multiplex PCR; TCRdb's table is partial and in-frame only. The table records more than 85,000 clones, 76% of them present only once. About this clone itself: Its target is unknown.

Regarding the study as a whole: Sequences of the TCR beta chain were said to predict the HLA-A and HLA-B alleles of most subjects accurately.

The specimen sequenced was PBMCs. The chain employs TRBV28 and TRBJ1-2, with TRBD1 as a possible D gene (5 bases). This receptor was identified in a man between 35 and 55 years old in good health and CMV-seronegative. The CDR3 DNA sequence: TGTGCCAGCAGGGGGGGTCTTACTGGCTACACCTTC. It yields the protein CASRGGLTGYTF.